This T cell receptor beta chain was documented in a study of T-cell reconstitution after alpha-beta-depleted transplantation in children. The study's findings and limits: T-cell counts and diversity were attributed mostly to newly produced T cells one year after transplant.

This CDR3 comprises 16 residues. Germline loops: CDR1 MDHEN, CDR2 SYDVKM. V lost 0 bases and J lost 5, with 15 bases in between. Comment on this clonotype: The antigen is not known.

It was with unique molecular identifiers that the TCRbeta library was prepared. TCRdb ran MiXCR on the PCR reads and lists one entry per CDR3 protein. The table has hundreds of thousands of distinct CDR3 sequences, roughly 13% seen once. The source material was PBMCs, mostly from graft donor cells, sampled 360 days after TCRalphabeta/CD19-depleted stem cell transplant. The gene calls are TRBV28 and TRBJ2-3, with TRBD1 as a possible D gene (5 bases). The sequence came from a male patient between 5 and 17 years old who had a stem cell transplant for acute myeloid leukemia, so the T cells may come from the graft donor. DNA for the CDR3: TGTGCCAGCAGTTTATGGGGGCGGCATGGGGAAGATACGCAGTATTTT. Encoded protein: CASSLWGRHGEDTQYF.